This T cell receptor beta chain comes out of a study of T cell responses to AZD1222 COVID-19 vaccine. Study background: Researchers grouped second doses given at about 4 or about 12 weeks into one pool. Study findings and constraints: The study sampled repertoires only after the peak T cell response. AZD1222 recipients seropositive at baseline numbered only 5 to 7.

Concerning this clone: Its antigen is currently unknown.

This CDR3 is 15 amino acids long. Deletions cut 0 bases from V and 4 bases from J, with 10 bases between. Germline V CDR1 and CDR2: MNHNS, SASEGT. The protocol was immunoSEQ multiplex PCR, while the TCRdb copy is restricted to in-frame clones and leaves out a portion. The repertoire holds about 180,000 clones, with just over 85% as singletons. Source: peripheral blood, taken on day 0 of AZD1222 vaccination. The TCR originated in an adult in good health. This sequence joins TRBV6-1 and TRBJ1-5; D ambiguous. The CDR3 sequence is CASSEALGRNQPQHF. The CDR3 DNA reads as TGTGCCAGCAGTGAAGCGTTAGGAAGGAATCAGCCCCAGCATTTT.